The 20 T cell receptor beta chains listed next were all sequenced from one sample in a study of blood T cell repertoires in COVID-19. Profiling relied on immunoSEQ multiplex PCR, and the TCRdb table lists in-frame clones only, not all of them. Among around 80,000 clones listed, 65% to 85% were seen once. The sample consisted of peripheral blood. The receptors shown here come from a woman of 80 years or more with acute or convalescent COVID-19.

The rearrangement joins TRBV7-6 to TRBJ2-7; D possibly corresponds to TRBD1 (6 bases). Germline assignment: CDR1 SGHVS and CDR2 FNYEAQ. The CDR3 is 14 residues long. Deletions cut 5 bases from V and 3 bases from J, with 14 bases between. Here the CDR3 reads CASSLGTPLYEQYF. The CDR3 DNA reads TGTGCCAGCAGCCTCGGGACACCCCTCTACGAGCAGTACTTC.

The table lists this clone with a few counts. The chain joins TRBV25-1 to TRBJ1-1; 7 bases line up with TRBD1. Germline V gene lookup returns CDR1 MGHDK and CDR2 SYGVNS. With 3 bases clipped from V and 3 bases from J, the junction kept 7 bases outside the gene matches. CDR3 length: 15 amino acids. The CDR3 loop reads CASSDDRAADTEAFF. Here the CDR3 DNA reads TGTGCCAGCAGTGACGACAGGGCGGCGGACACTGAAGCTTTCTTT.

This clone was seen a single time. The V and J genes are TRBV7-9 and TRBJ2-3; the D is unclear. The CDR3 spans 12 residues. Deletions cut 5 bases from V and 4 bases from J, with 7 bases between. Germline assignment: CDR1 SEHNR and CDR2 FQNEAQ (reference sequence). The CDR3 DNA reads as TGTGCCAGCAGCGTCACGGCAGATACGCAGTATTTT. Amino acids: CASSVTADTQYF. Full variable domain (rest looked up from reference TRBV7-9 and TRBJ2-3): DTGVSQNPRHKITKRGQNVTFRCDPISEHNRLYWYRQTLGQGPEFLTYFQNEAQLEKSRLLSDRFSAERPKGSFSTLEIQRTEQGDSAMYLCASSVTADTQYFGPGTRLTVL.

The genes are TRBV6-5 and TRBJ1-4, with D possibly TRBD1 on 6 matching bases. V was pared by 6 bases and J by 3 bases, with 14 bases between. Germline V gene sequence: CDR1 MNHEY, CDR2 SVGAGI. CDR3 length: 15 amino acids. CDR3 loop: CASSRDGGPNEKLFF. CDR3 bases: TGTGCCAGCAGCCGTGACGGGGGGCCTAATGAAAAACTGTTTTTT.

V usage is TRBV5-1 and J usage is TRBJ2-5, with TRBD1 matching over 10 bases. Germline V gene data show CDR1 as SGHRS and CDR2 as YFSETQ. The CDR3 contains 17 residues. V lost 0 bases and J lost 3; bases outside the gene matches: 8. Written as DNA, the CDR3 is TGCGCCAGCAGCTTGGATCCTCCCGGGACAGGGGAAGAGACCCAGTACTTC. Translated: CASSLDPPGTGEETQYF.

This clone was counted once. The CDR3 DNA sequence: TGTGCCAGCAGCTGGACTAGCGGGACAGATACGCAGTATTTT. This encodes CASSWTSGTDTQYF. The gene calls are TRBV11-2 and TRBJ2-3; TRBD2 aligns across 11 bases. Per germline, CDR1 SGHAT and CDR2 FQNNGV. J was trimmed by 3 bases and V by 4 bases; bases with no gene match: 0. The CDR3 is 14 amino acids.

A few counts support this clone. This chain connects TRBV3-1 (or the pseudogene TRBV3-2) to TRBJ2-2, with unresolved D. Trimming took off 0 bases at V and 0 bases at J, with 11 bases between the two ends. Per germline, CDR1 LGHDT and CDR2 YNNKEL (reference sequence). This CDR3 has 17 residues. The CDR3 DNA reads TGTGCCAGCAGCCAAGATAGAGGAATCACGAACACCGGGGAGCTGTTTTTT. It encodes CASSQDRGITNTGELFF.

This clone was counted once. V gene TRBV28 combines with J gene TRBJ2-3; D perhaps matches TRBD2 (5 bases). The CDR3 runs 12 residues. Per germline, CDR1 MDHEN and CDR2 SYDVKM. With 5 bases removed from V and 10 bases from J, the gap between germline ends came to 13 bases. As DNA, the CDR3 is TGTGCCAGCAGTACCGGTTGGACTTCGCAGTATTTT. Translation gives CASSTGWTSQYF.

CDR3 sequence (DNA): TGCGCCAGCAGCTCCTTAGCGGGAAGCACAGATACGCAGTATTTT. Translating it yields CASSSLAGSTDTQYF. This chain connects TRBV5-1 to TRBJ2-3, with 8 bases lining up with TRBD2. V gave up 3 bases and J gave up 0 bases; unmatched junction bases: 3. This CDR3 is built from 15 residues. Germline V gene data show CDR1 as SGHRS and CDR2 as YFSETQ.

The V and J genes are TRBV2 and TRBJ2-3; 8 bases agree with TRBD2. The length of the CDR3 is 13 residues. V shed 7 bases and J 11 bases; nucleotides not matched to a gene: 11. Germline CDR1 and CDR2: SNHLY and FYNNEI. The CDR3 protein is CASTGRREEGQYF. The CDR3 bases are TGTGCCAGCACCGGGAGGCGGGAGGAGGGGCAGTATTTT.

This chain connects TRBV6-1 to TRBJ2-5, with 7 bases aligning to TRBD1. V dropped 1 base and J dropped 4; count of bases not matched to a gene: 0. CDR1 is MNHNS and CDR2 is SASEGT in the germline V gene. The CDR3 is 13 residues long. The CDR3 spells CASSEDRGETQYF. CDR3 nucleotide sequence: TGTGCCAGCAGTGAAGACAGGGGAGAGACCCAGTACTTC.

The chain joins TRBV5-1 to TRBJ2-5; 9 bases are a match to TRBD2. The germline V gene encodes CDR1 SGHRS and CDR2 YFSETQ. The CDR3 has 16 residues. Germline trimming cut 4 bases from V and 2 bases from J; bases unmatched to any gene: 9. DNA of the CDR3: TGCGCCAGCAGCCTCGCGGGGGGGTCGGAACAAGAGACCCAGTACTTC. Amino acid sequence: CASSLAGGSEQETQYF.

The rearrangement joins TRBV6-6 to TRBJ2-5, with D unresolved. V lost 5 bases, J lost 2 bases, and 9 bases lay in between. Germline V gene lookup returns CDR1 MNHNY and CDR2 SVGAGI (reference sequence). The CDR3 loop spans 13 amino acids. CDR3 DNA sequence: TGTGCCAGCAGTCGGCAGGTTCAAGAGACCCAGTACTTC. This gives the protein CASSRQVQETQYF.

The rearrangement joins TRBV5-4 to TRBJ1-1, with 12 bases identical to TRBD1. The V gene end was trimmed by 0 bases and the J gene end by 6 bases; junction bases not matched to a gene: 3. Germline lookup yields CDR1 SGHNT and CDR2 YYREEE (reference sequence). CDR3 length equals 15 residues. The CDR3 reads CASSLVGTGGSEAFF. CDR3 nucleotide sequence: TGTGCCAGCAGCTTGGTCGGGACAGGGGGCTCTGAAGCTTTCTTT.

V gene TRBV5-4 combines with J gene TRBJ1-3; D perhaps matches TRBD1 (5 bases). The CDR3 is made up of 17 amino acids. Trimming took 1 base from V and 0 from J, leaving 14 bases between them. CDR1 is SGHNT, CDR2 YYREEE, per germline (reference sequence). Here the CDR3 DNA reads TGTGCCAGCAGCTTGTCCAGGGCCTCGCACTCTGGAAACACCATATATTTT. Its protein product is CASSLSRASHSGNTIYF. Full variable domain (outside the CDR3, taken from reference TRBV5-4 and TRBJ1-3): ETGVTQSPTHLIKTRGQQVTLRCSSQSGHNTVSWYQQALGQGPQFIFQYYREEENGRGNFPPRFSGLQFPNYSSELNVNALELDDSALYLCASSLSRASHSGNTIYFGEGSWLTVV.

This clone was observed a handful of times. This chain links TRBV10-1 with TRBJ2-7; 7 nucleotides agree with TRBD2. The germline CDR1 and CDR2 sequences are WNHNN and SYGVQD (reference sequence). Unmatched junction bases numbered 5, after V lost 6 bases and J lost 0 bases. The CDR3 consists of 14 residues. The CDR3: CASRLAQSSYEQYF. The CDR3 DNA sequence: TGCGCCAGCAGACTAGCGCAAAGCTCCTACGAGCAGTACTTC.

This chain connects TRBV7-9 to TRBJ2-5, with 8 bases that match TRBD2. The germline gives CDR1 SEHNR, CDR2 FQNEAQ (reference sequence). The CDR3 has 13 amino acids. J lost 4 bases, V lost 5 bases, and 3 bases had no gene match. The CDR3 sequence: CASSPGGLETQYF. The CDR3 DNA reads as TGTGCCAGCAGCCCGGGGGGGTTAGAGACCCAGTACTTC.

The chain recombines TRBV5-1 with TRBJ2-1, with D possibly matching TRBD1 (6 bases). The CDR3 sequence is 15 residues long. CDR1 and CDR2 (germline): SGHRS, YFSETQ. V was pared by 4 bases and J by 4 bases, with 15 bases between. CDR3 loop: CASSPEGGIYNEQFF. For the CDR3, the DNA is TGCGCCAGCAGCCCAGAAGGGGGAATATACAATGAGCAGTTCTTC.

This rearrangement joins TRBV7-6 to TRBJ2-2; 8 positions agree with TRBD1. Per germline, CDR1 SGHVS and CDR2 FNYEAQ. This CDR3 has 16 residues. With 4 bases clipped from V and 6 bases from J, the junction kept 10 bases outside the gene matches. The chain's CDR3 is CASSSQTGEVSGELFF. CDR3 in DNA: TGTGCCAGCAGCTCTCAGACAGGGGAGGTATCCGGGGAGCTGTTTTTT.

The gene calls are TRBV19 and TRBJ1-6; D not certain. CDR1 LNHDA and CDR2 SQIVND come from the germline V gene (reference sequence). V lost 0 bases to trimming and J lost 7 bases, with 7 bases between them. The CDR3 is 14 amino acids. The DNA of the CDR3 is TGTGCCAGTAGTATAGACGGTCTCAATTCACCCCTCCACTTT. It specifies CASSIDGLNSPLHF.